A selection of T cell receptor beta chains follows, all from one sample in a study of T cell repertoires in cytomegalovirus infection. No antigen has been assigned to these receptors. One entry per CDR3 protein, called by TCRdb with MiXCR from the reads. This table has fewer than 650,000 distinct CDR3 sequences, around 40% appearing once. Sequences were derived from cultured PBMCs, sampled from culture after CMV antigen stimulation. Receptors were obtained from a human donor in good health (CMV status not recorded). Some clones in this sample may be carry-over from other donors' samples. Each CDR3 is given with its conserved first and last residue. D genes are given only for firm matches. Not every row has a clone size; where given, it reads once, few, many or a size class.

CASTDRAGANVLTF	TGTGCCAGTACGGACAGGGCTGGGGCCAACGTCCTGACTTTC	TRBD1	TRBV19	once	TRBJ2-6	14
CASSLLPIYNEQFF	TGTGCCAGCAGTCTCCTACCGATCTACAATGAGCAGTTCTTC	.	TRBV27	few	TRBJ2-1	14
CASARATRRETQYF	TGTGCCAGCGCCCGGGCGACTCGGAGGGAGACCCAGTACTTC	.	TRBV12-3/TRBV12-4	once	TRBJ2-5	14
CASSLPAQGAKGKNIQYF	TGTGCCAGCAGCCTACCCGCACAGGGGGCGAAGGGCAAAAACATTCAGTACTTC	TRBD1	TRBV6-2/TRBV6-3	.	TRBJ2-4	18
CASSFRGAINNEQFF	TGCGCCAGCAGCTTCCGGGGGGCCATCAACAATGAGCAGTTCTTC	.	TRBV5-1	.	TRBJ2-1	15
CASSGTSYGYTF	TGTGCCAGCAGTGGGACAAGCTATGGCTACACCTTC	.	TRBV2	.	TRBJ1-2	12
CASSLGLGSSYNEQFF	TGCGCCAGCAGCTTGGGACTAGGGAGCTCCTACAATGAGCAGTTCTTC	.	TRBV5-1	.	TRBJ2-1	16
CASSFSGRATGELFF	TGTGCCAGCAGCTTTAGCGGGAGGGCCACCGGGGAGCTGTTTTTT	TRBD2	TRBV7-9	few	TRBJ2-2	15
CASSPPPGLALPDTQYF	TGTGCCAGCAGCCCACCCCCCGGACTAGCCCTCCCGGATACGCAGTATTTT	TRBD2	TRBV11-2	.	TRBJ2-3	17
CASSLEGVHNGYTF	TGTGCCAGCAGCCTAGAGGGGGTTCATAATGGCTACACCTTC	.	TRBV7-4	.	TRBJ1-2	14
CASSLVADYEQYF	TGTGCCAGCAGCTTAGTAGCGGACTACGAGCAGTACTTC	.	TRBV7-2	few	TRBJ2-7	13
CASSIDTYRTQYF	TGTGCCAGTAGTATAGACACCTATCGGACCCAGTACTTC	.	TRBV19	few	TRBJ2-5	13
CASSATDRGGTQYF	TGTGCCAGCAGCGCGACAGACAGGGGAGGTACGCAGTATTTT	TRBD1	TRBV6-1	.	TRBJ2-3	14
CASGVGETQYF	TGTGCTAGTGGGGTGGGAGAGACCCAGTACTTC	.	TRBV12-5	few	TRBJ2-5	11
CSASSRPVAGQETQYF	TGCAGTGCTAGTTCCAGACCTGTGGCGGGGCAAGAGACCCAGTACTTC	.	TRBV20-1	.	TRBJ2-5	16
CASSLDLAGGITDTQYF	TGTGCCAGCAGCTTAGACCTAGCGGGGGGAATTACAGATACGCAGTATTTT	TRBD2	TRBV7-8	few	TRBJ2-3	17
CASSLRTERDTQYF	TGTGCCAGCAGCTTAAGGACCGAGCGAGATACGCAGTATTTT	.	TRBV7-2	.	TRBJ2-3	14
CAIRKTGGSGGNIRNEQFF	TGTGCCATCAGGAAGACTGGGGGTAGCGGGGGCAACATACGGAATGAGCAGTTCTTC	TRBD2	TRBV10-3	.	TRBJ2-1	19
CASSSTGRNTEAFF	TGTGCCAGCAGCTCGACAGGTAGAAACACTGAAGCTTTCTTT	.	TRBV7-9	.	TRBJ1-1	14
CASSSWIGAEQFF	TGTGCCAGCAGTTCTTGGATCGGGGCTGAGCAGTTCTTC	.	TRBV7-2	few	TRBJ2-1	13
CASSQSLTSGSYEQYF	TGCGCCAGCAGCCAATCTCTGACTAGCGGGAGCTACGAGCAGTACTTC	TRBD2	TRBV4-3	.	TRBJ2-7	16
CASSFGSGSSETKYF	.	.	TRBV12-3/TRBV12-4	once	TRBJ2-5	15
CASSYDRAEEQFF	TGTGCCAGCAGCTACGACAGGGCCGAGGAGCAGTTCTTC	TRBD1	TRBV11-3	once	TRBJ2-1	13
CASSPRGAGSNEQFF	TGTGCCAGCAGTCCCCGCGGAGCGGGGAGCAATGAGCAGTTCTTC	TRBD2	TRBV6-2/TRBV6-3	once	TRBJ2-1	15
CASWTDLYEQYF	TGTGCCAGTTGGACGGATCTCTACGAGCAGTACTTC	.	TRBV2	few	TRBJ2-7	12
CASSLQDRGHIQYF	TGTGCCAGCAGTTTACAGGACAGGGGACATATTCAGTACTTC	TRBD1	TRBV28	.	TRBJ2-4	14
CASSQDLGSEKLFF	TGCGCCAGCAGCCAAGACCTAGGGAGTGAAAAACTGTTTTTT	.	TRBV4-3	.	TRBJ1-4	14
CAWRRGGPQQTQYF	TGTGCCTGGAGGAGGGGAGGCCCCCAGCAGACCCAGTACTTC	.	TRBV30	.	TRBJ2-5	14
CAVWAGTGGNTEAFF	TGTGCCGTTTGGGCCGGGACAGGCGGGAACACTGAAGCTTTCTTT	TRBD1	TRBV28	few	TRBJ1-1	15
CASSKAGMNTEAFF	TGTGCCAGCAGCAAGGCAGGGATGAACACTGAAGCTTTCTTT	.	TRBV7-9	few	TRBJ1-1	14
CAISGGTGQETQYF	TGTGCCATCAGTGGTGGGACCGGCCAAGAGACCCAGTACTTC	.	TRBV10-3	.	TRBJ2-5	14